The TCR beta chain under discussion was sequenced for a study of blood T cells in healthy people across ages. Study-wide background: Per every two T cells, about one barcoded beta molecule was captured by template switching.

This clonotype has a count of ten or more. The antigen remains unidentified. Study-level findings and limits: Diversity estimated from one million T cells was considered an underestimate. Versus aged donors, long-lived donors had higher diversity and more naive CD4+ cells.

The study drew donors from healthy Caucasian individuals in Russia aged roughly 6 to 90. The V and J ends lost 1 base and 4 bases respectively, with 12 bases between them. The CDR3 is 15 amino acids. Germline V gene lookup returns CDR1 SGHAT and CDR2 FQNNGV. Next came a second PCR, run for about 6 to 12 cycles, which used a sample-barcoded 5' primer along with a J-beta primer mix. TCRdb re-called the 5' RACE reads with MiXCR, one entry per CDR3 protein. The sample lists 380,000 or so distinct CDR3 sequences; approximately 51% were seen once. The sequencing input was blood. The receptor's source is a man in his sixties in good health. The V gene is TRBV11-2, the J gene TRBJ2-3; D is unclear. This CDR3 reads CASSLADIRADTQYF. The CDR3 nucleotides are TGTGCCAGCAGCTTAGCTGACATTCGAGCAGATACGCAGTATTTT.